One and the same sample provided the 11 T cell receptor beta chains below, sequenced in a study of graft-versus-host responses after intestinal transplantation. Sequenced by immunoSEQ multiplex PCR; TCRdb stores in-frame clones only, minus some. The sample has about 89,000 clones, 92% seen once. Their recognized antigens are unknown. The specimen comprised unstimulated CD4+ T cells sorted from spleen or lymph node cells, sampled before intestinal transplant. Receptors were obtained from a human donor who received an intestinal transplant.

This sequence joins TRBV7-6 and TRBJ2-7, with 9 bases matching TRBD2. CDR1 and CDR2 (germline): SGHVS, FNYEAQ. Germline trimming cut 1 base from V and 7 bases from J; bases unmatched to any gene: 5. This CDR3 contains 14 residues. This CDR3 is CASSLGRLAGEQYF. The CDR3 region has the DNA TGTGCCAGCAGCTTAGGTCGTCTAGCGGGAGAGCAGTACTTC.

The CDR3 reads CSVEGQQGPNEQFF. The CDR3 DNA sequence: TGCAGCGTTGAAGGACAACAGGGTCCGAATGAGCAGTTCTTC. V and J are TRBV29-1 and TRBJ2-1; weak D call: TRBD1 (6 bases). From germline, CDR1 is SQVTM and CDR2 ANQGSEA. The CDR3 extends over 14 amino acids. Deletions cut 1 base from V and 7 bases from J, with 14 bases between.

CDR3 sequence: CASRLGTGYTDTQYF. CDR3 bases: TGTGCCAGCAGACTCGGGACAGGATACACAGATACGCAGTATTTT. The chain carries TRBV6-6 and TRBJ2-3; 8 positions agree with TRBD1. In germline, CDR1 is MNHNY, CDR2 SVGAGI (reference sequence). V shed 6 bases and J 2 bases; nucleotides not matched to a gene: 7. The CDR3 extends over 15 amino acids.

The chain couples TRBV20-1 to TRBJ1-1, with a possible D match to TRBD1 (6 bases). The V gene's germline CDR1 is DFQATT and CDR2 SNEGSKA (reference sequence). The germline V and J ends were trimmed by 6 bases and 5 bases, with 10 bases remaining between them. This CDR3 region has 11 residues. The CDR3 loop reads CSAVQGTEAFF. As DNA, the CDR3 is TGCAGTGCGGTACAGGGTACTGAAGCTTTCTTT.

This clone came up a few times. V and J are TRBV14 and TRBJ2-3; no clear D gene. The CDR3 extends over 16 amino acids. The germline gives CDR1 SGHDN, CDR2 FVKESK. V lost 4 bases, J lost 1 base, and 15 bases lay in between. The CDR3 sequence is CASSLSGERGTDTQYF. CDR3 DNA: TGTGCCAGCAGCCTGTCCGGAGAACGGGGCACAGATACGCAGTATTTT.

For the CDR3, the DNA is TGTGCCAGCAGCTCCCCGGGAAGGGGGCACTACGAGCAGTACTTC. Amino acid sequence: CASSSPGRGHYEQYF. The chain carries TRBV6-1 and TRBJ2-7; 7 nucleotides match TRBD1. The CDR3 contains 15 residues. The V gene's germline CDR1 is MNHNS and CDR2 SASEGT. J lost 3 bases, V lost 6 bases, and 11 bases had no gene match.

The V gene is TRBV7-3, the J gene TRBJ2-2, with D possibly being TRBD1 (5 bases). Germline V lookup: CDR1 SGHTA, CDR2 FQGTGA. Trimming pared 0 bases from V and 6 bases from J, leaving 5 bases between. This CDR3 has 13 residues. DNA of the CDR3: TGTGCCAGCAGCTTAACAGGGGCCGGGGAGCTGTTTTTT. Translating it yields CASSLTGAGELFF.

This chain connects TRBV5-1 to TRBJ2-3, with a possible D match to TRBD2 (5 bases). This CDR3 comprises 13 residues. The germline V gene has CDR1 SGHRS and CDR2 YFSETQ. The V end lost 2 bases, the J end lost 5 bases, and 9 bases lay between the germline ends. This CDR3 is CASSFSAGDTQYF. CDR3 in DNA: TGCGCCAGCAGCTTTAGCGCGGGAGATACGCAGTATTTT.

The J gene is TRBJ1-4, the V gene TRBV30; possible D gene TRBD1, 5 bases. The ends were cut back, 4 bases at V and 0 bases at J, with 15 bases in the middle. CDR3 size: 16 residues. Looked up from germline, CDR1 is GTSNPN and CDR2 is SVGIG (reference sequence). CDR3 protein: CAWTLTGLATNEKLFF. The CDR3 region has the DNA TGTGCCTGGACCCTCACAGGACTTGCAACTAATGAAAAACTGTTTTTT.

This chain links TRBV10-3 with TRBJ1-1; TRBD1 matches at 9 bases. This CDR3 has 14 residues. J lost 1 base, V lost 6 bases, and 3 bases had no gene match. CDR1 is ENHRY, CDR2 SYGVKD, per germline. CDR3 protein: CAIRGGQGNTEAFF. Written as DNA, the CDR3 is TGTGCCATCAGGGGGGGACAGGGGAACACTGAAGCTTTCTTT.

This clone was picked up a small number of times. The V gene is TRBV15, the J gene TRBJ1-1; TRBD1 agrees at 8 bases. CDR3 length equals 14 residues. Germline V CDR1 and CDR2: LNHNV, YYDKDF (reference sequence). V was clipped by 4 bases and J by 2 bases; unmatched bases: 3. CDR3 residues: CATSKDRGNTEAFF. Written as DNA, the CDR3 is TGTGCCACCAGCAAAGACAGGGGAAACACTGAAGCTTTCTTT.